Below, one TCR beta chain is given with its context. The entry originates in a study of blood T cell repertoires in COVID-19. Background on the study: T cells, B-cell-depleted T cells, or PBMCs provided the cDNA or gDNA that served as material.

This CDR3 is built from 15 residues. V was clipped by 0 bases and J by 7 bases; unmatched bases: 7. The germline CDR1 and CDR2 sequences are SGHRS and YFSETQ. The authors' processing: Estimation of nucleated cell counts relied on the amplification of reference gene primers. Assay: immunoSEQ multiplex PCR; the TCRdb copy retains only in-frame clones and omits some. V, J and clone size reflect that table, while D and trimming were determined from the DNA. The sample has a few hundred thousand clones; around 84% are singletons. This receptor was identified in a woman over 75 with active or convalescent COVID-19. The sample taken for sequencing was peripheral blood. The gene calls are TRBV5-1 and TRBJ1-3; 7 bases fit TRBD1. CDR3: CASSLGQGHGNTIYF. CDR3 DNA: TGCGCCAGCAGCTTGGGACAGGGTCATGGTAACACCATATATTTT.